Described below is a single TCR beta chain sequence and its context. The antigen is unknown. Assay: immunoSEQ multiplex PCR; the TCRdb copy retains only in-frame clones and omits some. The sample lists hundreds of thousands of clones; roughly 95% were seen once. Germline loops: CDR1 MDHEN, CDR2 SYDVKM. This CDR3 has 17 residues. Trimming pared 6 bases from V and 2 bases from J, leaving 22 bases between. This sample is drawn from a study of shared clonotypes between healthy human individuals. Study information: A few men and a couple of women, aged 18 to 49, were donors. Donors had three CD4 naive, three CD4 memory, two CD8 naive and one CD8 memory plate apiece. Study-wide points: Rarefaction revealed incomplete sorted-subset sequencing despite large depth.

The chain uses TRBV28 and TRBJ1-2, with a possible D match to TRBD1 (6 bases). Sequenced: naive CD4+ T cells sorted from blood. Subset: CD45RA+ positively selected. The clonotype comes from a woman aged 25 to 39 in good health. The CDR3 reads CASSPIGTRLYNYGYTF. CDR3 sequence (DNA): TGTGCCAGCAGCCCAATCGGGACAAGGTTGTACAACTATGGCTACACCTTC.